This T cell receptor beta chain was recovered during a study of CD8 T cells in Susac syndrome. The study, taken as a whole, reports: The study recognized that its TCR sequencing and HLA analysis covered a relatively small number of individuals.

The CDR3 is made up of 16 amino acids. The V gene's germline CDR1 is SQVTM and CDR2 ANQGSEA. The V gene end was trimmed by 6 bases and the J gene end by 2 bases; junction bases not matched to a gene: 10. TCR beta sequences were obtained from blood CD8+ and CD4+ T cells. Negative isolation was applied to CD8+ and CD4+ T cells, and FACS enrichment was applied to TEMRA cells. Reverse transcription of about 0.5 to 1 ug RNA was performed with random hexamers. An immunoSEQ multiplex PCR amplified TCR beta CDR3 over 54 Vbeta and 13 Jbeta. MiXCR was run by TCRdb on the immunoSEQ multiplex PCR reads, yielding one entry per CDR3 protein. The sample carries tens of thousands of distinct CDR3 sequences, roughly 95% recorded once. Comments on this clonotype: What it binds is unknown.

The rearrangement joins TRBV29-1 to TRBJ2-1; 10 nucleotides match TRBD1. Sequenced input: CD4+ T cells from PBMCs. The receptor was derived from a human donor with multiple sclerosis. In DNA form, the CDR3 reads TGCAGCGTAGCCCCAGCCGGGACAGGGGCCTACAATGAGCAGTTCTTC. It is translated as CSVAPAGTGAYNEQFF.